This is a list of T cell receptor beta chains from one sample in a study of blood T cell repertoires in COVID-19. This table comes from immunoSEQ multiplex PCR, and its TCRdb copy is limited to in-frame clones, with some not included. The sample has 120,000 or so clones; around 87% are singletons. Source material: peripheral blood. These receptors all stem from a woman aged 55-69 years with acute or convalescent COVID-19. The CDR3 runs from the conserved cysteine through the conserved F or W. The D gene is left open where the match is weak. Rows may omit the clone size; those that give it use once, few, many or a size class.

j_call d_call clone_size v_call cdr3_nt cdr3_aa
TRBJ1-2 - - TRBV5-6 TGTGCCAGCAGCTTGGGTCAGGGAGGAGGCTATGGCTACACCTTC CASSLGQGGGYGYTF
TRBJ2-5 TRBD2 once TRBV20-1 TGCAGTGCTAGTACTAGCGGGTTTTACCAAGAGACCCAGTACTTC CSASTSGFYQETQYF
TRBJ2-2 - - TRBV12-3/TRBV12-4 TGTGCCAGCAGCCCCGTGCTAACCGGGGAGCTGTTTTTT CASSPVLTGELFF
TRBJ1-2 TRBD1 - TRBV7-9 TGTGCCAGCAGCTTATCAGGGGGCCCCTATGGCTACACCTTC CASSLSGGPYGYTF
TRBJ1-5 TRBD1 - TRBV7-9 TGTGCCAGCAGCCCGACAGGGTCGAGCAATCAGCCCCAGCATTTT CASSPTGSSNQPQHF
TRBJ1-2 TRBD1 - TRBV6-6 TGTGCCAGCAGTTACTCCGGGACAGGGGGTGGCTACACCTTC CASSYSGTGGGYTF
TRBJ1-3 - - TRBV4-1 TGCGCCAGCAGCCTAGAGAGCTCTGGAAACACCATATATTTT CASSLESSGNTIYF
TRBJ2-1 - - TRBV5-1 TGCGCCAGCAGCTTGGCACTAACAGAGGGTGAGCAGTTCTTC CASSLALTEGEQFF
TRBJ1-3 - - TRBV6-1 TGTGCCAGCAGTGGAATAAGGAGGGGTTCTGGAAACACCATATATTTT CASSGIRRGSGNTIYF
TRBJ1-6 - once TRBV25-1 TGTGCCAGCAGTGAATCTCTGAATTCACCCCTCCACTTT CASSESLNSPLHF
TRBJ2-7 - - TRBV7-8 TGTGCCAGCAGCCTGGACAACGAGCAGTACTTC CASSLDNEQYF
TRBJ2-1 - - TRBV5-4 TGTGCCAGCAGCTTGGGGGGCGCGAGCGCTAATGAGCAGTTCTTC CASSLGGASANEQFF
TRBJ1-2 - - TRBV7-2 TGTGCCAGCAGCTTCCGGGGGAATTATGGCTACACCTTC CASSFRGNYGYTF
TRBJ2-7 TRBD2 - TRBV6-5 TGTGCCAGCAGTTCCCCAGCGGGAGAGGTCAACGAGCAGTACTTC CASSSPAGEVNEQYF